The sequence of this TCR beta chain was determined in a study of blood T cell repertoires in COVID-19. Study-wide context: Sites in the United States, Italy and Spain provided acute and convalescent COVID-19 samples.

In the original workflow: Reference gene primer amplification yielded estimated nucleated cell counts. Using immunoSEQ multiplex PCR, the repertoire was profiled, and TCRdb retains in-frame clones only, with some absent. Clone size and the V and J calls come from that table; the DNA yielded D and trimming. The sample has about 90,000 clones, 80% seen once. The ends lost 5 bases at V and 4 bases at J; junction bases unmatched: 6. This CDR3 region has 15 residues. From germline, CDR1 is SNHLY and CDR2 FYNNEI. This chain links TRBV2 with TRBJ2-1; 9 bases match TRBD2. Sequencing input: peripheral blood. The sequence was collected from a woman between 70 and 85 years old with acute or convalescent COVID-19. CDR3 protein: CASSPGLALYNEQFF. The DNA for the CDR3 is TGTGCCAGCAGTCCGGGACTAGCCCTATACAATGAGCAGTTCTTC.